The entry below gives a single T cell receptor beta chain sequence along with its context. This sample was included in a study of blood T cell repertoires in COVID-19. Assay used: immunoSEQ multiplex PCR; TCRdb lists only in-frame clones, some missing. Here the sample spans 65,000 to 90,000 clones, 88% being singletons. V lost 1 base to trimming and J lost 10 bases, with 15 bases between them. The CDR3 length is 14 residues. Germline CDR1 and CDR2: SGHRS and YFSETQ. Specimen: peripheral blood. The gene calls are TRBV5-1 and TRBJ2-1, with a weak D call TRBD1 (6 bases). The sequence was collected from a human donor in a cohort sampled during active COVID-19. CDR3 nucleotide sequence: TGCGCCAGCAGCTTGTCACAGGGCGAGGGGGAGCAGTTCTTC. It is translated as CASSLSQGEGEQFF.